The 8 T cell receptor beta chains below all came from one sample that was sequenced in a study of blood T cell repertoires in COVID-19. Clones were read by immunoSEQ multiplex PCR, and TCRdb kept only the in-frame ones, dropping some. The sample comprises about 70,000 clones, 75% to 85% of which are singletons, and roughly 6.5% rests with the top ten. What was sequenced was peripheral blood. Receptor source: an older woman with acute or convalescent COVID-19.

The CDR3 DNA is TGTGCCAGCAGAGATCCAGGGGGTTTGACCCAGCATTTT. Protein product: CASRDPGGLTQHF. V usage is TRBV6-5 and J usage is TRBJ1-5; 7 positions agree with TRBD1. CDR3 length: 13 residues. V lost 6 bases, J lost 11 bases, and 10 bases stayed unmatched. CDR1 MNHEY and CDR2 SVGAGI come from the germline V gene.

The gene calls are TRBV7-9 and TRBJ1-1; 9 nucleotides match TRBD1. CDR3 length equals 14 residues. J was trimmed by 6 bases and V by 3 bases; bases with no gene match: 5. Germline CDR1 is SEHNR and CDR2 is FQNEAQ (reference sequence). The CDR3, as DNA: TGTGCCAGCAGCTTCCGGGACAGGGAGGCTGAAGCTTTCTTT. Its protein product is CASSFRDREAEAFF.

The sample holds a few counts of this clone. The chain carries TRBV18 and TRBJ1-4, with TRBD1 matching over 10 bases. The CDR3 sequence is 17 residues long. Trimming removed 4 bases from V and 10 bases from J; junction bases left unmatched: 15. CDR1 is KGHSH, CDR2 LQKENI, per germline. CDR3: CASSLFSGQGEIGKLFF. The CDR3 DNA is TGTGCCAGCTCACTTTTCTCCGGACAGGGGGAGATCGGAAAACTGTTTTTT.

This clone was picked up one time. The CDR3 protein is CASSPLGAGQNTEAFF. DNA of the CDR3: TGTGCCAGCTCACCCCTGGGGGCAGGACAAAACACTGAAGCTTTCTTT. V usage is TRBV18 and J usage is TRBJ1-1; perhaps TRBD1 as D (6 bases). V gave up 3 bases and J gave up 2 bases, with 16 bases separating them. CDR1 is KGHSH, CDR2 LQKENI, per germline. This CDR3 contains 16 residues.

This clone occurred many times. V gene TRBV6-6 combines with J gene TRBJ2-1; 8 bases are shared with TRBD2. Trimming cost V 0 bases and J 10 bases; bases outside gene matches: 8. Germline CDR1 is MNHNY and CDR2 is SVGAGI (reference sequence). This CDR3 contains 15 residues. The CDR3 DNA reads as TGTGCCAGCAGTTACTCGATACTTAGCGGGGAGGAGCAGTTCTTC. Its translation is CASSYSILSGEEQFF.

This clone was detected once. The chain has TRBV13 and TRBJ1-1; D is ambiguous. V was pared by 6 bases and J by 6 bases, with 14 bases between. Germline CDR1 reads PRHDT; CDR2 reads FYEKMQ (reference sequence). This CDR3 spans 13 amino acids. DNA of the CDR3: TGTGCCAGCAGTACCCAGGCAGGCGCTGAAGCTTTCTTT. This encodes CASSTQAGAEAFF.

The genes are TRBV5-4 and TRBJ1-1; 10 bases line up with TRBD1. Germline V gene sequence: CDR1 SGHNT, CDR2 YYREEE (reference sequence). Unmatched junction bases numbered 11, after V lost 4 bases and J lost 8 bases. This CDR3 contains 15 residues. In DNA, the CDR3 is TGTGCCAGCAGCGGGGGGACAGGGGCTGGCAGAGAAGCTTTCTTT. Amino acid sequence: CASSGGTGAGREAFF.

The V and J genes are TRBV2 and TRBJ2-6, with a tentative D call TRBD1 (6 bases). This CDR3 comprises 15 residues. The ends were cut back, 5 bases at V and 4 bases at J, with 12 bases in the middle. Germline V lookup: CDR1 SNHLY, CDR2 FYNNEI. CDR3 coding DNA: TGTGCCAGCAGTTACACAGGGAACGGGGCCAACGTCCTGACTTTC. The encoded protein is CASSYTGNGANVLTF. Drawing the rest from reference TRBV2 and TRBJ2-6, the complete variable domain is EPEVTQTPSHQVTQMGQEVILRCVPISNHLYFYWYRQILGQKVEFLVSFYNNEISEKSEIFDDQFSVERPDGSNFTLKIRSTKLEDSAMYFCASSYTGNGANVLTFGAGSRLTVL.